Below are 31 T cell receptor beta chains sequenced from a single sample in a study of long-term antiretroviral therapy in people with HIV. Researchers ran immunoSEQ v3.0 at survey level. TCRdb keeps only in-frame clones here, not all; method: immunoSEQ multiplex PCR. In the table there are some 18,000 clones, approximately 90% of which are singletons. Material: unsorted PBMCs, obtained 2.1 years after starting antiretroviral therapy. The receptors stem from a man aged 18 to 30 with HIV.

In its sample, this clone was seen once. This chain connects TRBV25-1 to TRBJ2-7; D unresolved. This CDR3 is 14 amino acids long. Deletions cut 9 bases from V and 4 bases from J, with 19 bases between. Germline V CDR1 and CDR2: MGHDK, SYGVNS. CDR3 nucleotides: TGTGCCAGTCCTAGTCCTCCAAAAGAATACGAGCAGTACTTC. The encoded protein is CASPSPPKEYEQYF.

This clone was counted a single time. The junction differs from germline at one of its ends, possibly a read error. V is TRBV4-1 and J is TRBJ1-2, with a weak D call TRBD1 (6 bases). The CDR3 extends over 14 amino acids. The germline CDR1 and CDR2 sequences are MGHRA and YSYEKL. The CDR3 region has the DNA TGCGCCAGCAGCGAAGACAGGCCCATCTATGGCTACACCTTC. It is translated as CASSEDRPIYGYTF.

The V and J genes are TRBV21-1 and TRBJ2-7; TRBD2, the table's D call, was not compared with the DNA. TRBV21-1 is noted as a pseudogene. The CDR3 consists of 15 residues. DNA of the CDR3: TGTGCCAGGCGCCCGGAGACTAATCCTACCTACGAGCAGTACTTC. This gives the protein CARRPETNPTYEQYF.

The chain employs TRBV28 and TRBJ1-5, with 7 bases identical to TRBD1. Trimming at V came to 8 bases and at J to 6 bases, leaving 10 bases not matched to a gene. The CDR3 extends over 14 amino acids. The germline gives CDR1 MDHEN, CDR2 SYDVKM. DNA for the CDR3: TGTGCCAGCCATCCGGACAGGCGGCGTCAGCCCCAGCATTTT. Translating gives CASHPDRRRQPQHF.

Written as DNA, the CDR3 is TGTGCCAGCACCTTTGACCCAAGCTCCTACAATGAGCAGTTCTTC. Translated: CASTFDPSSYNEQFF. V gene TRBV2 combines with J gene TRBJ2-1; D unclear. V lost 7 bases to trimming and J lost 0 bases, with 13 bases between them. The CDR3 sequence is 15 residues long. Germline V gene data show CDR1 as SNHLY and CDR2 as FYNNEI.

The chain employs TRBV6-1 and TRBJ2-7; D might be TRBD1 (6 bases). CDR3 length equals 17 residues. Germline-derived CDR1 and CDR2 are MNHNS and SASEGT. V gave up 4 bases and J gave up 3 bases, with 22 bases separating them. CDR3 coding DNA: TGTGCCAGCAGTGCGCCCGGGACAAATGATCCGGGCTACGAGCAGTACTTC. This translates into CASSAPGTNDPGYEQYF.

The chain joins TRBV19 to TRBJ1-4; D is possibly TRBD1 (5 bases). The germline gives CDR1 LNHDA, CDR2 SQIVND (reference sequence). The CDR3 length is 15 residues. V was trimmed by 6 bases and J by 10 bases, leaving 21 bases between them. The CDR3 DNA reads as TGTGCCAGTAGCAAGGGGTTGATTGATGCAGGAAAACTGTTTTTT. This encodes CASSKGLIDAGKLFF.

CDR3: CSARGPETQYF. CDR3 nucleotide sequence: TGCAGTGCCCGTGGGCCAGAGACCCAGTACTTC. The chain combines TRBV20-1 with TRBJ2-5; unclear D gene. Germline loops: CDR1 DFQATT, CDR2 SNEGSKA (reference sequence). Trimming shortened V by 6 bases and J by 4 bases, and 9 bases separated the two germline ends. The CDR3 has 11 amino acids.

The chain employs TRBV29-1 and TRBJ2-7; 7 bases agree with TRBD1. Trimming took 5 bases from V and 2 from J; bases not matched to a gene: 6. The CDR3 contains 13 residues. In germline, CDR1 is SQVTM, CDR2 ANQGSEA. CDR3 residues: CSVKTGSAYEQYF. CDR3 DNA sequence: TGCAGCGTTAAGACAGGGAGCGCCTACGAGCAGTACTTC.

This chain uses TRBV4-1 with TRBJ1-6; unclear D gene. CDR1 is MGHRA, CDR2 YSYEKL, per germline. This CDR3 region has 14 residues. V lost 0 bases and J lost 15, with 15 bases in between. CDR3 sequence reads: CASSQDVDPANLHF. The CDR3 DNA is TGCGCCAGCAGCCAAGATGTAGACCCGGCTAACCTCCACTTT.

The chain joins TRBV19 to TRBJ1-1, with D possibly being TRBD1 (6 bases). In germline, CDR1 is LNHDA, CDR2 SQIVND (reference sequence). The V end was cut by 8 bases, the J end by 4 bases, with 14 bases between. There are 13 residues in the CDR3. The CDR3 sequence: CASANRVGTEAFF. The CDR3 DNA is TGTGCCAGTGCTAACAGGGTCGGCACTGAAGCTTTCTTT. Supplemented by reference TRBV19 and TRBJ1-1, the full variable domain reads DGGITQSPKYLFRKEGQNVTLSCEQNLNHDAMYWYRQDPGQGLRLIYYSQIVNDFQKGDIAEGYSVSREKKESFPLTVTSAQKNPTAFYLCASANRVGTEAFFGQGTRLTVV.

The chain recombines TRBV18 with TRBJ2-7; D is uncertain. Germline-derived CDR1 and CDR2 are KGHSH and LQKENI. The CDR3 covers 16 residues. Trimming cost V 3 bases and J 0 bases, with 15 bases left between them. CDR3 nucleotide sequence: TGTGCCAGCTCACCGTCTCTACGGGTAAACTCCTACGAGCAGTACTTC. It specifies CASSPSLRVNSYEQYF. Filled out from reference TRBV18 and TRBJ2-7, the complete variable domain reads NAGVMQNPRHLVRRRGQEARLRCSPMKGHSHVYWYRQLPEEGLKFMVYLQKENIIDESGMPKERFSAEFPKEGPSILRIQQVVRGDSAAYFCASSPSLRVNSYEQYFGPGTRLTVT.

The CDR3 is CSVPVEGIGTEAFF. The CDR3 nucleotides are TGCAGCGTCCCTGTGGAGGGGATCGGAACTGAAGCTTTCTTT. The chain employs TRBV29-1 and TRBJ1-1, with D perhaps matching TRBD1 (5 bases). CDR3 size: 14 residues. Trimming took off 6 bases at V and 5 bases at J, with 19 bases between the two ends. The germline CDR1 and CDR2 sequences are SQVTM and ANQGSEA.

The chain carries TRBV7-9 and TRBJ2-7; D gene ambiguous. The CDR3 contains 15 residues. CDR1 and CDR2 (germline): SEHNR, FQNEAQ (reference sequence). V dropped 5 bases and J dropped 3 bases, with 17 bases sitting between them. The CDR3 protein is CASSPTGPGLYEQYF. CDR3 nucleotides: TGTGCCAGCAGCCCAACCGGCCCTGGGCTCTACGAGCAGTACTTC.

This sequence joins TRBV6-5 and TRBJ2-7; unclear D gene. The V and J ends lost 3 bases and 6 bases respectively, with 15 bases between them. This CDR3 has 14 residues. The germline V gene encodes CDR1 MNHEY and CDR2 SVGAGI. CDR3 nucleotides: TGTGCCAGCAGTTATGCCAGAGGTCATCTCGAGCAGTACTTC. Its translation is CASSYARGHLEQYF.

The CDR3 DNA follows: TGTGCCAGCAGCCGAGACGGGACTGCGGGGACTGAAGCTTTCTTT. Translated: CASSRDGTAGTEAFF. This chain links TRBV7-3 with TRBJ1-1, with D maybe TRBD1 (5 bases). Per the germline V gene, CDR1 is SGHTA and CDR2 is FQGTGA. The length of the CDR3 is 15 residues. Trimming left V 5 bases short and J 5 bases short, with 18 bases between. Looking up the rest from reference TRBV7-3 and TRBJ1-1 gives the full variable domain: GAGVSQTPSNKVTEKGKYVELRCDPISGHTALYWYRQSLGQGPEFLIYFQGTGAADDSGLPNDRFFAVRPEGSVSTLKIQRTERGDSAVYLCASSRDGTAGTEAFFGQGTRLTVV.

CDR3 DNA sequence: TGTGCCAGCAGCATAAACGTAGGGGAAAAACTGTTTTTT. It is translated as CASSINVGEKLFF. The V gene is TRBV6-5, the J gene TRBJ1-4, with unresolved D. Germline V lookup: CDR1 MNHEY, CDR2 SVGAGI. This CDR3 is built from 13 residues. V lost 6 bases and J lost 8, with 13 bases in between.

This clone was seen just once. The gene calls are TRBV9 and TRBJ2-1; 7 bases are shared with TRBD2. CDR1 SGDLS and CDR2 YYNGEE come from the germline V gene. The CDR3 consists of 15 residues. J gave up 0 bases and V 3 bases, and 3 bases lay outside the gene matches. The CDR3 DNA reads as TGTGCCAGCAGCGATAGCGGGCTCTCCTACAATGAGCAGTTCTTC. Translated, it gives CASSDSGLSYNEQFF.

The V and J genes are TRBV30 and TRBJ1-5, with 7 nucleotides matching TRBD1. V was pared by 5 bases and J by 5 bases, with 15 bases of the junction left unmatched. CDR1 and CDR2 (germline): GTSNPN, SVGIG (reference sequence). The CDR3 contains 16 residues. This chain's CDR3 is CAWEASPGQWDQPQHF. CDR3 coding DNA: TGTGCCTGGGAGGCCTCTCCGGGACAGTGGGATCAGCCCCAGCATTTT.

V gene TRBV11-2 combines with J gene TRBJ1-3; D may be TRBD1 (6 bases). V was cut by 0 bases and J by 7 bases, with 16 bases left in between. Per the germline V gene, CDR1 is SGHAT and CDR2 is FQNNGV. CDR3 length equals 16 residues. The CDR3 nucleotides are TGTGCCAGCAGCTTAGAAGGGGGGCCTAAGGTTAACACCATATATTTT. This translates into CASSLEGGPKVNTIYF.

This chain joins TRBV18 and TRBJ2-3; 8 bases are shared with TRBD1. The CDR3 covers 14 residues. V lost 2 bases and J lost 6; bases outside the gene matches: 4. Germline assignment: CDR1 KGHSH and CDR2 LQKENI. CDR3 DNA sequence: TGTGCCAGCTCACCATCGACAGGGGTGGATACGCAGTATTTT. It specifies CASSPSTGVDTQYF.

This sequence joins TRBV19 and TRBJ1-1; D gene unclear. CDR1 is LNHDA and CDR2 is SQIVND in the germline V gene (reference sequence). This CDR3 contains 14 residues. Trimming cost V 4 bases and J 4 bases, with 13 bases left between them. CDR3 in amino acids: CASSKVWESTEAFF. CDR3 nucleotide sequence: TGTGCCAGTAGTAAGGTGTGGGAGTCCACTGAAGCTTTCTTT.

The CDR3 sequence: CASRYTGVDYGYTF. In DNA form, the CDR3 reads TGTGCCAGCAGATATACCGGCGTGGACTATGGCTACACCTTC. The chain uses TRBV6-1 and TRBJ1-2; D unclear. The CDR3 runs 14 residues. Germline values: CDR1 MNHNS, CDR2 SASEGT. The V end lost 6 bases, the J end lost 3 bases, and 14 bases lay between the germline ends.

The chain couples TRBV14 to TRBJ1-6; 7 bases map to TRBD1. This CDR3 is built from 16 residues. After removal of 0 bases from V and 9 bases from J, the junction contained 8 bases not matched to a gene. Looked up from germline, CDR1 is SGHDN and CDR2 is FVKESK. This CDR3 is CASSQERDSFFSPLHF. CDR3 nucleotides: TGTGCCAGCAGCCAAGAACGGGACAGTTTTTTTTCACCCCTCCACTTT.

This clone is medium-sized within its sample. This rearrangement joins TRBV7-9 to TRBJ2-7, with 12 bases fitting TRBD2. Unmatched junction bases numbered 9, after V lost 3 bases and J lost 3 bases. CDR3 length: 17 amino acids. Per the germline V gene, CDR1 is SEHNR and CDR2 is FQNEAQ (reference sequence). The CDR3 nucleotides are TGTGCCAGCAGCTTCGGACTAGCGGGACATTTACTCTACGAGCAGTACTTC. Its protein is CASSFGLAGHLLYEQYF.

This rearrangement joins TRBV5-6 to TRBJ2-5, with a weak D call TRBD2 (6 bases). Germline V gene sequence: CDR1 SGHDT, CDR2 YYEEEE. Between the trimmed V and J ends, which lost 4 bases and 1 base, there was a span of 17 bases. CDR3 length: 16 residues. In nucleotides, the CDR3 is TGTGCCAGCAGCCCAAAAGTCGGAGGGCCCCAAGAGACCCAGTACTTC. Amino acid sequence: CASSPKVGGPQETQYF.

The CDR3 DNA reads as TGTGCCAGCAGTTACGGGGACAGGGGTAACTATGGCTACACCTTC. This sequence encodes CASSYGDRGNYGYTF. The rearrangement links TRBV7-9 to TRBJ1-2; 10 bases are shared with TRBD1. The CDR3 has 15 amino acids. With 6 bases clipped from V and 1 base from J, the junction kept 5 bases outside the gene matches. CDR1 is SEHNR and CDR2 is FQNEAQ in the germline V gene (reference sequence).

The J gene is TRBJ1-2, the V gene TRBV7-6; 8 nucleotides align to TRBD1. CDR3 length equals 15 residues. The V segment lost 5 bases and the J segment 8 bases; nucleotides outside the gene matches: 13. Germline assignment: CDR1 SGHVS and CDR2 FNYEAQ. The CDR3 reads CASSPPPGQALGYTF. In DNA form, the CDR3 reads TGTGCCAGCAGCCCCCCACCGGGACAGGCCTTAGGCTACACCTTC.

V is TRBV6-6 and J is TRBJ1-1; TRBD1 is a possible D gene (6 bases). The CDR3 loop spans 15 amino acids. Trimming pared 4 bases from V and 1 base from J, leaving 13 bases between. Germline V gives CDR1 MNHNY, CDR2 SVGAGI (reference sequence). CDR3 protein: CASSFLTGSNTEAFF. Written as DNA, the CDR3 is TGTGCCAGCAGTTTCTTAACAGGGTCGAACACTGAAGCTTTCTTT.

The genes are TRBV9 and TRBJ2-7; tentative D call: TRBD1 (6 bases). Trimming stripped 3 bases from V and 1 base from J, with 11 bases between. The germline V gene has CDR1 SGDLS and CDR2 YYNGEE. This CDR3 is built from 14 residues. The CDR3 sequence is CASSADGQSYEQYF. DNA for the CDR3: TGTGCCAGCAGCGCCGATGGACAGTCCTACGAGCAGTACTTC.

V is TRBV19 and J is TRBJ2-7; D is perhaps TRBD1 (6 bases). V was pared by 8 bases and J by 2 bases, with 16 bases between. Germline CDR1 LNHDA, CDR2 SQIVND (reference sequence). This CDR3 is built from 14 residues. The CDR3 DNA sequence: TGTGCCAGTGGACGAAACAGGGCCACCTACGAGCAGTACTTC. Encoded protein: CASGRNRATYEQYF.